The sample holds a few counts of the clone carrying this TCR beta chain. Its antigen is as yet unknown. Compared with germline, one end of the junction differs, possibly owing to a read error. This sample was taken from a study of T cells in Graves' hyperthyroidism and ophthalmopathy. At the level of the study: Initial diagnosis, before any treatment, was when peripheral blood was collected.

Study observations and caveats: Within blood appeared most thyroid clonotypes that had expanded above 0.001.

RNA transcripts yielded amplified TCR beta CDR3 regions. The HTBI primer set drove a first-round RT-PCR of the TCR CDR3. TCRdb re-called the multiplex PCR reads with MiXCR, one entry per CDR3 protein. Among under 650,000 distinct CDR3 sequences listed, around 15% were seen once. PBMCs were obtained from about 9.9 ml fresh peripheral blood. Germline lookup yields CDR1 SEHNR and CDR2 FQNEAQ (reference sequence). The CDR3 contains 17 residues. Sequenced input: blood. This chain uses TRBV7-9 with TRBJ1-2; perhaps TRBD1 as D (6 bases). The sequence was obtained from a woman in her 30s with Graves' hyperthyroidism. The DNA for the CDR3 is TGCGCCAGCAGCCAGGACAGAGGGGCGATCCTCAACTATGGCTACACCTTC. As protein: CASSQDRGAILNYGYTF. Drawing the rest from reference TRBV7-9 and TRBJ1-2, the complete variable domain is DTGVSQNPRHKITKRGQNVTFRCDPISEHNRLYWYRQTLGQGPEFLTYFQNEAQLEKSRLLSDRFSAERPKGSFSTLEIQRTEQGDSAMYLCASSQDRGAILNYGYTFGSGTRLTVV.